This TCR beta chain was sequenced for a study of tumor and adjacent non-tumor tissue in lung cancer. In the study overall: There were around eleven adenocarcinoma, a couple of squamous cell carcinoma and 1 small cell lung cancer cases. The study, taken as a whole, reports: Compared with tumor, normal lung showed significantly lower TCR diversity. In normal lung, the top 100 clones were significantly more dominant than in tumor.

The CDR3 sequence runs 15 residues, both termini included. Notes on this clonotype: Its antigen is currently unknown. The conserved phenylalanine or tryptophan is not found at the CDR3 terminus, so this likely reflects a read error. It is unclear where the CDR3 begins or ends on the DNA, so no DNA is shown, and the CDR3 is as TCRdb lists it.

Three rounds of nested PCR, following a modified ARM-PCR protocol, produced the TCRbeta library. MiXCR was run by TCRdb on the multiplex PCR reads, yielding one entry per CDR3 protein. This sample has under 75,000 distinct CDR3 sequences, with under 70% found just once. RNA was extracted from bulk tissue without any cell sorting. More than 3 cm separated this lung sample from the edge of the tumor. Newly diagnosed lung cancer patients had thoracic surgery in China, August–late 2014, without prior chemotherapy. This clonotype was obtained from a woman between 50 and 59 years old with non-small cell lung cancer. Sequencing used distant non-tumor lung tissue. The genes are TRBV12-3 or TRBV12-4 and TRBJ1-1; no DNA check was done on the table's D call, TRBD1. The CDR3 reads CGSNRPGQGGTEDFL.